A selection of T cell receptor beta chains follows, all from one sample in a study of vaccination effects on CD4 cells after COVID-19. Antigens for these TCRs are unknown. Libraries were prepared by immunoSEQ multiplex PCR; TCRdb keeps only in-frame clonotypes and omits some of them. The table shows fewer than 90,000 clones, with 60% to 85% occurring only once. The specimen comprised CD4+ T cells from PBMCs cultured with HCoV-OC43 spike peptides, sampled after COVID-19 vaccination. These receptors came from a human donor who received a COVID-19 vaccine. CDR3s include the opening cysteine and the closing phenylalanine or tryptophan. Each record gives: J gene, V gene, CDR3 protein.

TRBJ1-1,TRBV3-1/TRBV3-2,CASSHLQGTEAFF
TRBJ1-1,TRBV11-2,CASSVLTANTEAFF
TRBJ1-1,TRBV5-1,CASSQDSGDHEAFF
TRBJ2-1,TRBV20-1,CSARGKNEQFF
TRBJ2-3,TRBV6-1,CASSETWQHGDTQYF
TRBJ2-2,TRBV11-3,CASSPVRGPNTGELFF
TRBJ2-5,TRBV7-2,CASSVLRGQETQYF
TRBJ1-1,TRBV30,CAWRQRDRVAFDTEAFF
TRBJ2-1,TRBV18,CASSPIIRGGGDEQFF
TRBJ1-6,TRBV27,CASSSFSGTGNSPLHF
TRBJ2-5,TRBV7-3,CASSSTGGRETQYF
TRBJ2-5,TRBV27,CASSSPGRETQYF
TRBJ2-5,TRBV18,CASSPPGLAGGHNGETQYF
TRBJ2-5,TRBV24-1,CATSDLGRGETQYF
TRBJ1-1,TRBV2,CASSEWGRSTEAFF
TRBJ2-6,TRBV3-1/TRBV3-2,CASSQGGGSGANVLTF
TRBJ2-5,TRBV18,CASSPQPGGRETQYF
TRBJ1-6,TRBV9,CASSVAEGTKPLHF
TRBJ1-6,TRBV4-3,CASSQAGGLYSPLHF
TRBJ2-5,TRBV5-1,CASSPGLAGGGETQYF
TRBJ1-1,TRBV2,CASSEASSWATEAFF
TRBJ1-6,TRBV12-3/TRBV12-4,CASSLGRAWTLHF
TRBJ1-5,TRBV15,CATSRSTGGSQPQHF
TRBJ1-2,TRBV14,CASSQESAGTGYTF
TRBJ2-1,TRBV24-1,CATSDLGDEQFF
TRBJ2-5,TRBV5-1,CASSPPSGGETQYF
TRBJ1-6,TRBV6-4,CASSEQHGSNSPLHF
TRBJ1-1,TRBV12-5,CASGTDRNTEAFF
TRBJ2-5,TRBV18,CASSPQKRILGETQYF
TRBJ1-4,TRBV24-1,CATSDSTGPNEKLFF
TRBJ1-1,TRBV9,CASSAATVMNTEAFF
TRBJ1-1,TRBV28,CASSPGGGTEAFF
TRBJ2-5,TRBV6-5,CASRQGGSLETQYF
TRBJ1-2,TRBV7-2,CASSLALTPNYGYTF
TRBJ1-5,TRBV6-2/TRBV6-3,CASSYWSDSNQPQHF